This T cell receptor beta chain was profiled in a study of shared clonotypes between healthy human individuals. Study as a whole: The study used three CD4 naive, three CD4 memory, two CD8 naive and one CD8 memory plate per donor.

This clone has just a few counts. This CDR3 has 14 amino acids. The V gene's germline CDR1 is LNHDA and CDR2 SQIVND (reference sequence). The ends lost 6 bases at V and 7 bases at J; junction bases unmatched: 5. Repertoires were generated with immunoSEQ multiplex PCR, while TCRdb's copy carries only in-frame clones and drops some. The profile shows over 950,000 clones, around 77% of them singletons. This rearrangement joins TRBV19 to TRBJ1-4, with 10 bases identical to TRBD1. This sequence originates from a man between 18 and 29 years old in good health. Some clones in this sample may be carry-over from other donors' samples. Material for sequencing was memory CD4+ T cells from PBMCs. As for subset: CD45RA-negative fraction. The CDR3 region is CASSPGQGSEKLFF. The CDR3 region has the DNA TGTGCCAGTAGCCCGGGACAGGGGAGTGAAAAACTGTTTTTT.